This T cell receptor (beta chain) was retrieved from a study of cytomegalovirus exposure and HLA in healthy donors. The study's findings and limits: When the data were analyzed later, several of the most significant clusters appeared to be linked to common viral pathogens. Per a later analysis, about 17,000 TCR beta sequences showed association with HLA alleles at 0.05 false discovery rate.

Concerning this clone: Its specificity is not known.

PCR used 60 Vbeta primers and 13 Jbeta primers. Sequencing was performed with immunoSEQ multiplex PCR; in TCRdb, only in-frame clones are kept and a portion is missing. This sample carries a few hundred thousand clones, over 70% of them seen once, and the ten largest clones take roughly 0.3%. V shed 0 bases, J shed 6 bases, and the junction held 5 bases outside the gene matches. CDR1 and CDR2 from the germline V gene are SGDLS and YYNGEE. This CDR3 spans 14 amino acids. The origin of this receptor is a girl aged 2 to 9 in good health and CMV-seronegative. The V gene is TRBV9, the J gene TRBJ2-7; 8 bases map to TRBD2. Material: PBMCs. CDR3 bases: TGTGCCAGCAGCGTAGTCGGGGGGGTCGGCGAGCAGTACTTC. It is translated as CASSVVGGVGEQYF.